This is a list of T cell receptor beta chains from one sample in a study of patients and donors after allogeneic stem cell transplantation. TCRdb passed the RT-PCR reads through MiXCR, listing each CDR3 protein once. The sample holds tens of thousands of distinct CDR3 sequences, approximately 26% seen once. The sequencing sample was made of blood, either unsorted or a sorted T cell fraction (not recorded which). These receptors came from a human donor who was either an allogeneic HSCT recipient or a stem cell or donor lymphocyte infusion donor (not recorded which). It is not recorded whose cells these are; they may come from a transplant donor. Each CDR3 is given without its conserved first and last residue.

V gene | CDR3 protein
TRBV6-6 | ASRHSRLSYEQY
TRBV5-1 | ASSLAGPETQY
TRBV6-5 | ASSSALGDNEQF
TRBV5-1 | ASSLARGGNTGELF
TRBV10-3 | AITSGSGTGELF
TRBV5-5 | ASSFGGVSGNQPQH
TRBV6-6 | ASTIRTGDILNSPLH
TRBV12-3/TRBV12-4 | ASSLSWSYGYT
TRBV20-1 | SASLLAGGNEQF
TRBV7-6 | ASSLGQASLNQPQH
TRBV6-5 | ASRRDRGKEKLF
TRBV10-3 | AISESYRGAKNIQY
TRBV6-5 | ASSFIRGNTEAF
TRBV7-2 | ASSSQAGASTGELF
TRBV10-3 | AISESGETNEKLF
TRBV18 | ASSPKNVMNTEAF
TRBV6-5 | ASSYHPTGHEGYT
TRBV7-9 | ASSPGWRSPNYGYT
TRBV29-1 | SVSEVPSANYGYT
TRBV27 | ASSTTGLPYEQY
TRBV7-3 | ASSLDRVTNYGYT
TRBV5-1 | ASSFAQMGETQY
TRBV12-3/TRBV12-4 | ASSPGTAYGYT
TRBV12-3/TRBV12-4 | ASRPTYTNEQF
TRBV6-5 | ASRRLAGGQKSTGELF